A selection of T cell receptor beta chains follows, all from one sample in a study of Ad26.COV2.S vaccination and SARS-CoV-2 variants. The assay was immunoSEQ multiplex PCR, and TCRdb's table has in-frame clones only and misses some. The sample has about 410,000 clones; approximately 90% are singletons. Sample: peripheral blood, taken in a trial of Ad26.COV2.S vaccine versus placebo. The receptors originated from a person aged 18-65 years who received the Ad26.COV2.S COVID-19 vaccine or a placebo. CDR3s include the opening cysteine and the closing phenylalanine or tryptophan. The D gene is left open where the match is weak. Not all rows give a size; the values are once, few, many and, for expanded clones, a class.

CDR3 DNA,CDR3 protein,V gene,clone size,D gene,J gene
TGTGCCAGCAGTTACTCCCCAGGGGCGAGCACTGAAGCTTTCTTT,CASSYSPGASTEAFF,TRBV6-5,.,.,TRBJ1-1
TGCGCCAGCAGCACCCTACAGGGGACGCTCTCAATCTTC,CASSTLQGTLSIF,TRBV5-1,once,TRBD1,TRBJ1-2
TGTGCCAGCAGCCAAGATATGGACAGGGACGGGGGTACGCAGTATTTT,CASSQDMDRDGGTQYF,TRBV3-1/TRBV3-2,once,TRBD1,TRBJ2-3
TGTGCCAGTAGCATGGGACGTACCTCTGGGGCCAACGTCCTGACTTTC,CASSMGRTSGANVLTF,TRBV19,.,.,TRBJ2-6
TGTGCCAGCAGCGGGGGCGGGCACAATGAGCAGTTCTTC,CASSGGGHNEQFF,TRBV3-1/TRBV3-2,.,.,TRBJ2-1
TGTGCCAGCAGTGAACGCTCTGGGACAGGGTTCGGCTATGGCTACACCTTC,CASSERSGTGFGYGYTF,TRBV2,.,TRBD1,TRBJ1-2
TGTGCCAGTAGACCCGACCTGCTAGGGTCGAACACTGAAGCTTTCTTT,CASRPDLLGSNTEAFF,TRBV19,.,.,TRBJ1-1
TGTGCCAGCAGCTCACACTCTCAGTCGAAACTGTTTTTT,CASSSHSQSKLFF,TRBV5-4,.,.,TRBJ1-4
TGTGCCAGCAGCCTACCGGGACAGGGGGCTTTCGAGCAGTACTTC,CASSLPGQGAFEQYF,TRBV5-4,once,TRBD1,TRBJ2-7
TGCGCCAGCAGTGAGTCGAAAGGGGACCCCTACAATGAGCAGTTCTTC,CASSESKGDPYNEQFF,TRBV10-2,.,.,TRBJ2-1
TGTGCCAGCAGCCCGACTAGCAGGAGCACAGATACGCAGTATTTT,CASSPTSRSTDTQYF,TRBV7-9,.,TRBD2,TRBJ2-3
TGTGCCAGCAGGTCCCCCAGGGGTACTGAAGCTTTCTTT,CASRSPRGTEAFF,TRBV7-2,.,.,TRBJ1-1
TGTGCCTGGAGTGTCCAAAACCGGGACAGCTATAGCAATCAGCCCCAGCATTTT,CAWSVQNRDSYSNQPQHF,TRBV30,once,TRBD1,TRBJ1-5
TGTGCCAGTTTCAGCAGGATCTATGGCTACACCTTC,CASFSRIYGYTF,TRBV27,.,.,TRBJ1-2
TGTGCCAGCAGCTTAGGAACAGCAAGCAATCAGCCCCAGCATTTT,CASSLGTASNQPQHF,TRBV7-8,.,.,TRBJ1-5
TGTGCCAGCAGCCACGGACTGAACACCGGGGAGCTGTTTTTT,CASSHGLNTGELFF,TRBV3-1/TRBV3-2,once,.,TRBJ2-2
TGCGCCAGCAGCCACAAGACAGGGTACGGCTACACCTTC,CASSHKTGYGYTF,TRBV5-1,.,TRBD1,TRBJ1-2
TGCGCCAGCAGCTTGGAAGCTGACGAGCAGTACTTC,CASSLEADEQYF,TRBV5-1,.,.,TRBJ2-7
TGCGCCAGCAGCCTTACAGGGGTCGCCTACAATGAGCAGTTCTTC,CASSLTGVAYNEQFF,TRBV5-1,.,TRBD1,TRBJ2-1